Listed here are 9 T cell receptor beta chains from one sample, sequenced in a study of blood T cell repertoires in COVID-19. Using immunoSEQ multiplex PCR, the repertoire was profiled, and TCRdb retains in-frame clones only, with some absent. In the table there are 250,000 to 350,000 clones, around 85% of which are singletons. Material: peripheral blood. The receptor set was obtained from a human donor with COVID-19, enrolled during active disease. The donor label of this sample is uncertain.

This clone was counted between two and nine times. This chain joins TRBV5-1 and TRBJ1-1; D unresolved. CDR3 length: 14 amino acids. With 1 base removed from V and 4 bases from J, the gap between germline ends came to 11 bases. Germline V gene data show CDR1 as SGHRS and CDR2 as YFSETQ. CDR3 coding DNA: TGCGCCAGCAGCTTGACGGGTTACACCACTGAAGCTTTCTTT. Encoded protein: CASSLTGYTTEAFF.

V gene TRBV6-5 combines with J gene TRBJ1-2; the D gene is possibly TRBD1 (5 bases). CDR3 length equals 15 residues. Germline V CDR1 and CDR2: MNHEY, SVGAGI. The ends were cut back, 6 bases at V and 4 bases at J, with 18 bases in the middle. CDR3 sequence (DNA): TGTGCCAGCAGCGACCTAGGGGTAGAGAGCTATGGCTACACCTTC. This codes for CASSDLGVESYGYTF.

Concerning this clone: Different DNA sequences within this sample yield the same CDR3. The rearrangement links TRBV12-3 or TRBV12-4 to TRBJ1-1; D not certain. Between the trimmed V and J ends, which lost 3 bases and 3 bases, there was a span of 8 bases. This CDR3 spans 13 amino acids. CDR3 sequence: CASSFGEDTEAFF. CDR3 DNA: TGTGCCAGCAGTTTTGGGGAGGACACTGAAGCTTTCTTT.

The rearrangement uses TRBV12-5 and TRBJ2-5; D remains unclear. V was trimmed by 5 bases and J by 5 bases, leaving 6 bases between them. There are 11 residues in the CDR3. In germline, CDR1 is LGHNT, CDR2 FRNRAP. The CDR3 nucleotides are TGTGCTAGTGGTCCTTTGGAGACCCAGTACTTC. This codes for CASGPLETQYF. The full variable domain, completed using reference TRBV12-5 and TRBJ2-5, is DARVTQTPRHKVTEMGQEVTMRCQPILGHNTVFWYRQTMMQGLELLAYFRNRAPLDDSGMPKDRFSAEMPDATLATLKIQPSEPRDSAVYFCASGPLETQYFGPGTRLLVL.

V is TRBV6-2 or TRBV6-3 and J is TRBJ1-1, with D maybe TRBD1 (6 bases). Germline assignment: CDR1 MNHEY and CDR2 SVGEGT. V lost 7 bases, J lost 0 bases, and 12 bases lay in between. There are 14 residues in the CDR3. The CDR3 here is CASTPGDMNTEAFF. The CDR3 nucleotides read TGTGCCAGCACCCCAGGGGATATGAACACTGAAGCTTTCTTT.

The chain carries TRBV12-3 or TRBV12-4 and TRBJ1-1; D possibly corresponds to TRBD1 (6 bases). V dropped 5 bases and J dropped 9 bases, with 16 bases sitting between them. This CDR3 comprises 13 residues. The CDR3 protein is CASSARGAGKAFF. The CDR3 DNA reads as TGTGCCAGCAGTGCGCGGGGGGCCGGAAAAGCTTTCTTT.

The gene calls are TRBV28 and TRBJ2-3; 7 nucleotides agree with TRBD2. V dropped 6 bases and J dropped 0; count of bases not matched to a gene: 9. The CDR3 sequence is 16 residues long. In germline, CDR1 is MDHEN, CDR2 SYDVKM. The CDR3, as DNA: TGTGCCAGCAGCCTCCGGGGGGACCCGAGCACAGATACGCAGTATTTT. Its translation is CASSLRGDPSTDTQYF.

The V gene is TRBV28, the J gene TRBJ2-3, with TRBD1 matching 9 bases. The CDR3 sequence is 14 residues long. The V and J ends lost 9 bases and 3 bases, in that order; junction bases with no gene match: 7. Germline values: CDR1 MDHEN, CDR2 SYDVKM. The CDR3 loop reads CASMTGGLTDTQYF. The CDR3 nucleotides read TGTGCCAGTATGACAGGGGGTTTAACAGATACGCAGTATTTT.

V gene TRBV6-1 combines with J gene TRBJ2-7, with D possibly TRBD2 on 6 matching bases. This CDR3 spans 14 amino acids. Per germline, CDR1 MNHNS and CDR2 SASEGT. V was pared by 3 bases and J by 0 bases, with 9 bases between. CDR3 sequence: CASSDAGSSYEQYF. Here the CDR3 DNA reads TGTGCCAGCAGTGACGCGGGGAGCTCCTACGAGCAGTACTTC.